Listed below are T cell receptor beta chains from one sample, sequenced in a study of T cells in Graves' hyperthyroidism and ophthalmopathy. MiXCR was run by TCRdb on the multiplex PCR reads, yielding one entry per CDR3 protein. The table lists approximately 600,000 distinct CDR3 sequences, approximately 14% of them singletons. The material sequenced was blood. These TCRs come from a woman between 40 and 55 years old with Graves' ophthalmopathy. Each CDR3 is given with its conserved first and last residue. The D gene is left open where the match is weak. Clone sizes are given selectively: once, few, many, or a class where the clone is expanded.

cdr3_nt cdr3_aa v_call d_call clone_size j_call
TGTGCCTGGAGTCCAGCTAACTATGGCTACACCTTC CAWSPANYGYTF TRBV30 NA many TRBJ1-2
TGCAGTGCTAAGACTAGCGGGAGGTCCGACGAGCAGTACTTC CSAKTSGRSDEQYF TRBV20-1 TRBD2 many TRBJ2-7
TGCAGCACCTCCCGGGTGGGGAACACTGAAGCTTTCTTT CSTSRVGNTEAFF TRBV29-1 NA many TRBJ1-1
TGTGCCAGCAGCTTAGATAATGGTGAAGCTTTCTTT CASSLDNGEAFF TRBV11-3 NA few TRBJ1-1
TGTGCCAGCCGTGGACTAGATAGCATTGTATACGAGCAGTACTTC CASRGLDSIVYEQYF TRBV28 TRBD2 many TRBJ2-7
TGTGCCACCAGCAGCCACCATGACACTGAAGCTTTCTTT CATSSHHDTEAFF TRBV15 NA many TRBJ1-1
TGCGCCAGCAGCCTGAACTCCTACCCGGGGCAGTACTTC CASSLNSYPGQYF TRBV5-1 NA NA TRBJ2-7
TGTGCCAGCAGTTCCTATCCCCTGGACAGGGGAATTCGGACTGAAGCTTTCTTT CASSSYPLDRGIRTEAFF TRBV27 TRBD1 NA TRBJ1-1
TGTGCCAGCAGCTTACTACGACCGGGGACCGGGGAGCTGTTTTTT CASSLLRPGTGELFF TRBV7-3 NA many TRBJ2-2
TGCGCCAGCAGCCAAGTTGTGGATTACGAGCAGTACTTC CASSQVVDYEQYF TRBV4-1 NA few TRBJ2-7
TGTGCTGTAAGTCGAGGGGGCAATCAGCCCCAGCATTTT CAVSRGGNQPQHF TRBV30 NA few TRBJ1-5
TGTGCCAGCAGCTTAGCAGGACGGACTATGAACACTGAAGCTTTCTTT CASSLAGRTMNTEAFF TRBV7-8 NA many TRBJ1-1
TGCAGTGCTAGGACAGGGCATAGCAATCAGCCCCAGCATTTT CSARTGHSNQPQHF TRBV20-1 TRBD1 many TRBJ1-5
TGTGCCAGCAGGGATATGCGTGAAGCTTTCTTT CASRDMREAFF TRBV28 NA many TRBJ1-1
TGTGCCAGCAGCCCTGAAGCCGGGACAGGGGGATCTAACTATGGCTACACCTTC CASSPEAGTGGSNYGYTF TRBV27 TRBD1 NA TRBJ1-2
TGTGCCAGCAGTCCCCAGTCGAGAAACACTGAAGCTTTCTTT CASSPQSRNTEAFF TRBV12-3/TRBV12-4 NA many TRBJ1-1
TGTGCCAGCAGCTTGGACCCTAGCAGCACCGGGGAGCTGTTTTTT CASSLDPSSTGELFF TRBV7-9 NA many TRBJ2-2
TGCAGTGCTACATACAGGGGGAGGGATACGCCCCAGCATTTT CSATYRGRDTPQHF TRBV20-1 TRBD1 once TRBJ1-5
TGTGCCACCAGCAGAGAGGTCGCAGCTTCCTACGAGCAGTACTTC CATSREVAASYEQYF TRBV15 NA many TRBJ2-7
TGTGCCAGCAGCCCGGGACTAGCGGGAGCGTCGTCCGGGGAGCTGTTTTTT CASSPGLAGASSGELFF TRBV7-3 TRBD2 many TRBJ2-2
TGTGCCAGCAGCTTACTAAACATGAACACTGAAGCTTTCTTT CASSLLNMNTEAFF TRBV11-2 NA NA TRBJ1-1
TGCAGTGCTAGAGAAGATGGGGGGCGAGAGACCCAGTACTTC CSAREDGGRETQYF TRBV20-1 NA NA TRBJ2-5
TGTGCCAGCAGCCTCCTCGTCGGCACTGAAGCTTTCTTT CASSLLVGTEAFF TRBV5-6 NA many TRBJ1-1
TGTGCCAGCAGTGAAGGGGGGGGTTTCTCCTACGAGCAGTACTTC CASSEGGGFSYEQYF TRBV2 TRBD2 many TRBJ2-7
TGTGCCAGCAGCCGCGGGACTAGCGGGAGTAAGTCCTACGAGCAGTACTTC CASSRGTSGSKSYEQYF TRBV6-2/TRBV6-3 TRBD2 many TRBJ2-7
TGCAGTGCTAGTTCCGGGACAGGGAGCGGGGAGCTGTTTTTT CSASSGTGSGELFF TRBV20-1 TRBD1 many TRBJ2-2
TGTGCCAGCAGACTTAGTACTAGCGGACGCACAGATACGCAGTATTTT CASRLSTSGRTDTQYF TRBV7-8 TRBD2 many TRBJ2-3
TGTGCCAGCGGCTCAAATAGACCGGCGGGACTCGGGGTTGAGACCCAGTACTTC CASGSNRPAGLGVETQYF TRBV11-2 NA few TRBJ2-5
TGCAGCGTTGATGGACTAGCGGGAGACTACGAGCAGTACTTC CSVDGLAGDYEQYF TRBV29-1 TRBD2 few TRBJ2-7
TGTGCCATCAGTGCGGGCGAACCCGGCGATGAGCAGTTCTTC CAISAGEPGDEQFF TRBV10-3 NA many TRBJ2-1
TGTGCCAGCATAGGAGGGTACACTGAAGCTTTCTTT CASIGGYTEAFF TRBV2 NA many TRBJ1-1
TGTGCCAGCGTAGAACTGGACAGAATGAACACTGAAGCTTTCTTT CASVELDRMNTEAFF TRBV12-3/TRBV12-4 NA many TRBJ1-1
TGTGCCAGCAGCGTGGGGACAGCTATCACAGATACGCAGTATTTT CASSVGTAITDTQYF TRBV7-3 TRBD1 many TRBJ2-3
TGTGCCAGCATGAGCACCATCCGCTATCAGCCCCAGCATTTT CASMSTIRYQPQHF TRBV28 NA many TRBJ1-5
TGTGCCGGCAGTTTTGGCAGCGGGATCTCGAACACCGGGGAGCTGTTTTTT CAGSFGSGISNTGELFF TRBV6-5 TRBD2 many TRBJ2-2
TGTGCCAGCAGTTTCCCCCCCTCTAGCGGGAGATACTCCTACGAGCAGTACTTC CASSFPPSSGRYSYEQYF TRBV12-3/TRBV12-4 TRBD2 NA TRBJ2-7
TGCAGTGCTAGAAGGGTTAGGGGAGGATACGAGCAGTACTTC CSARRVRGGYEQYF TRBV20-1 NA many TRBJ2-7
TGTGCCAGCAATTGGGGGACATTACTAGCGGGAGAACCCTACGAGCAGTACTTC CASNWGTLLAGEPYEQYF TRBV12-3/TRBV12-4 TRBD2 few TRBJ2-7
TGTGCCAGCAGTCATATCCCTAACACGGGACGCAACACTGAAGCTTTCTTT CASSHIPNTGRNTEAFF TRBV6-2/TRBV6-3 NA many TRBJ1-1
TGTGCCAGCACCTCTTACAGGGATAACACCGGGGAGCTGTTTTTT CASTSYRDNTGELFF TRBV6-1 NA once TRBJ2-2
TGCGCCAGCAGCTTGGCGGTCGACTATGGCTACACCTTC CASSLAVDYGYTF TRBV5-1 NA many TRBJ1-2
TGTGTCAGCAGCTCGGGATCTGGAAACACCATATATTTT CVSSSGSGNTIYF TRBV7-3 NA NA TRBJ1-3
TGTGCCAGCAGTGATCCTCAGCGGGGGGGCGAGCAGTACTTC CASSDPQRGGEQYF TRBV2 TRBD2 many TRBJ2-7
TGTGCCAGCAGTTCCCTCTCTCCTAGCGGGAGAGGGGAGACCCAGTACTTC CASSSLSPSGRGETQYF TRBV27 TRBD2 NA TRBJ2-5
TGTGCCAGCAGCTCGGGGGGTCACAACACTGAAGCTTTCTTT CASSSGGHNTEAFF TRBV7-9 NA few TRBJ1-1
TGCAGTGCTAGAGATGGGCAGCTGGGAAACACCATATATTTT CSARDGQLGNTIYF TRBV20-1 NA NA TRBJ1-3
TGTGCCAGCAGCTCTAGACTAGCGGGATCTTACGAGCAGTACTTC CASSSRLAGSYEQYF TRBV7-2 TRBD2 many TRBJ2-7
TGTGCCAGCGCTCGGCAGTGGCAACAGCCCCAGCATTTT CASARQWQQPQHF TRBV7-2 NA many TRBJ1-5
TGCAGTGCCAGTGGACTAGCGGGAGACTCGGGGGAGACCCAGTACTTC CSASGLAGDSGETQYF TRBV20-1 TRBD2 many TRBJ2-5
TGTGCCAGCAGAGTGCTAACGACCGCGCACGAGCAGTACTTC CASRVLTTAHEQYF TRBV27 NA many TRBJ2-7
TGTGCCAGCAGTCGGACAGGGGACACCGGGGAGCTGTTTTTT CASSRTGDTGELFF TRBV12-3/TRBV12-4 TRBD1 many TRBJ2-2
TGTGCCAGCAGTTTAGCAGGCTGGAATTCACCCCTCCACTTT CASSLAGWNSPLHF TRBV12-3/TRBV12-4 NA many TRBJ1-6
TGTGCCTGGAGTGTACAACAGGGACATGGCTACACCTTC CAWSVQQGHGYTF TRBV30 NA many TRBJ1-2
TGTGCCAGCAGCACTCAGGGCGACCAAGAGACCCAGTACTTC CASSTQGDQETQYF TRBV9 NA many TRBJ2-5
TGTGCCAGCAGCTTAGTTGTTTACACTGAAGCTTTCTTT CASSLVVYTEAFF TRBV7-2 NA many TRBJ1-1
TGTGCCAGCAGCGCCCGGGGCGTTCAGGAGCAGTACTTC CASSARGVQEQYF TRBV9 NA many TRBJ2-7